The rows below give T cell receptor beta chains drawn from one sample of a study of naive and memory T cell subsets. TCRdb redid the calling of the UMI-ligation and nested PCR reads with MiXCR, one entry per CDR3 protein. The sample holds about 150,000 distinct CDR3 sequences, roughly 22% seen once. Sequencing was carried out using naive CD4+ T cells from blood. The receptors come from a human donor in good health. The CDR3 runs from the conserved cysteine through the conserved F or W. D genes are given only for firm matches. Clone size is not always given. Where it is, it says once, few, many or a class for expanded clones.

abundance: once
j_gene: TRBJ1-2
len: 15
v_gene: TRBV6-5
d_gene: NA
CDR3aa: CASSYSKARTYGYTF
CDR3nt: TGCGCCAGCAGTTACTCGAAGGCACGGACCTATGGCTACACCTTC

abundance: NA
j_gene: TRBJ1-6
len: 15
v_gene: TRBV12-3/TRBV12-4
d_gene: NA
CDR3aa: CASSSGIRNNSPLHF
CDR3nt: TGTGCCAGCAGCTCAGGGATCAGGAATAATTCACCCCTCCACTTT

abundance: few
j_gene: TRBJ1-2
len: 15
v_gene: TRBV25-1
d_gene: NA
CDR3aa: CASSPSARDVYGYTF
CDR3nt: TGTGCCAGCAGTCCCTCGGCCCGGGACGTCTATGGCTACACCTTC

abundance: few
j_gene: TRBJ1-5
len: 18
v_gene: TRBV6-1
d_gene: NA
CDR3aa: CASSEAAAGIRSNQPQHF
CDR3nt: TGTGCCAGCAGTGAAGCCGCTGCAGGGATTCGTAGCAATCAGCCCCAGCATTTT

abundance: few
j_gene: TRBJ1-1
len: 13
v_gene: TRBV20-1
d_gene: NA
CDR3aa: CSARSDLNTEAFF
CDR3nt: TGCAGTGCTAGATCGGATTTGAACACTGAAGCTTTCTTT

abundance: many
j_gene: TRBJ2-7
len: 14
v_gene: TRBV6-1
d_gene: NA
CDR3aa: CASSEFGSSYEQYF
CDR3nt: TGTGCCAGCAGTGAATTTGGCAGTTCCTACGAGCAGTACTTC

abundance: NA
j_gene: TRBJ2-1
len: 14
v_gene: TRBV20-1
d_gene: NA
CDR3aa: CSASWRDGYNEQFF
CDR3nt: TGCAGTGCTAGTTGGAGGGACGGGTACAATGAGCAGTTCTTC

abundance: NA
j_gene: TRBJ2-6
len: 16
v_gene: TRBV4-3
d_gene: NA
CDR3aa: CASSQGGSAGANVLTF
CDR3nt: TGCGCCAGCAGCCAAGGGGGGTCCGCCGGGGCCAACGTCCTGACTTTC

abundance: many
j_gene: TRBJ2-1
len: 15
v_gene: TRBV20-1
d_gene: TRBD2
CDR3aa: CSARRTSGIYNEQFF
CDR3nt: TGCAGTGCTAGAAGGACTAGCGGGATTTACAATGAGCAGTTCTTC

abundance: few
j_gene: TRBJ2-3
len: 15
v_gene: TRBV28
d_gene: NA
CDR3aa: CASSPAGQGTDTQYF
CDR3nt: TGTGCCAGCAGCCCCGCGGGCCAAGGCACAGATACGCAGTATTTT

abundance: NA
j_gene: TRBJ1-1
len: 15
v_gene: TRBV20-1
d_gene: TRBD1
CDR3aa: CSASRYRGTDTEAFF
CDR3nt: TGCAGTGCTAGTCGGTACAGGGGGACCGACACTGAAGCTTTCTTT

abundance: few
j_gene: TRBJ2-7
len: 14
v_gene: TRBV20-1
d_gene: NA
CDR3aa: CSARANFPAYEQYF
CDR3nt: TGCAGTGCTAGAGCTAATTTTCCCGCCTACGAGCAGTACTTC

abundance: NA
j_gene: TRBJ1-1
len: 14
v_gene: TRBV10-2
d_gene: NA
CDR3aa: CASSGRYVNTEAFF
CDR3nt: TGCGCCAGCAGTGGCCGGTATGTGAACACTGAAGCTTTCTTT

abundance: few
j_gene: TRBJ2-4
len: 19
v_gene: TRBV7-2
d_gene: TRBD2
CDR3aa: CASSSLVGASGVSKNIQYF
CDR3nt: TGTGCCAGCAGCTCCCTCGTCGGGGCTAGCGGGGTGTCCAAAAACATTCAGTACTTC

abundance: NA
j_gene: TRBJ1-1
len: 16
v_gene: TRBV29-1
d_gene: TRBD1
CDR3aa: CSVVDRRQYMNTEAFF
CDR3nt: TGCAGCGTTGTGGACAGGAGACAATACATGAACACTGAAGCTTTCTTT

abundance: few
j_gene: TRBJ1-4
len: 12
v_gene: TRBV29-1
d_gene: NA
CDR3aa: CSVEGRDEKLFF
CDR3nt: TGCAGCGTTGAAGGGAGGGATGAAAAACTGTTTTTT

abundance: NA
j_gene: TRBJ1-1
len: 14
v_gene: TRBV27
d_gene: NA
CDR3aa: CASSPRGGNTEAFF
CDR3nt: TGTGCCAGCAGTCCAAGGGGCGGCAACACTGAAGCTTTCTTT

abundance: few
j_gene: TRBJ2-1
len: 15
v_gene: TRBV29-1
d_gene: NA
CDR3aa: CSGRGVSLSYNEQFF
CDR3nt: TGCAGCGGGCGTGGGGTTTCGCTCTCCTACAATGAGCAGTTCTTC

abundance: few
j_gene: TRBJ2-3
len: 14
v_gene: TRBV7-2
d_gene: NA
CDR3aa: CASSLVANTDTQYF
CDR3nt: TGTGCCAGCAGCTTAGTAGCGAACACAGATACGCAGTATTTT

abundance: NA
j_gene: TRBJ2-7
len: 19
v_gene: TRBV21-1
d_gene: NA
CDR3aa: CASSKRPGLAGVPTVEQYF
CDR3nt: TGTGCCAGCAGCAAACGCCCTGGACTAGCGGGAGTACCCACGGTCGAGCAGTACTTC

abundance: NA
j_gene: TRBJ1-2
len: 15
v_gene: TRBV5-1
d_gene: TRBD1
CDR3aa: CASSSGDRVDYGYTF
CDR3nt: TGCGCCAGCAGCTCGGGGGACAGGGTGGACTATGGCTACACCTTC

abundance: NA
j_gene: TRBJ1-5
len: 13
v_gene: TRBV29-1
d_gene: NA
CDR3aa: CSVARDNNQPQHF
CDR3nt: TGCAGCGTTGCCCGGGACAATAATCAGCCCCAGCATTTT

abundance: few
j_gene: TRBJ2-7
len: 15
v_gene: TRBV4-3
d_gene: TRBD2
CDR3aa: CASSLEREPSYEQYF
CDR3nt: TGCGCCAGCAGCCTTGAGCGGGAGCCCTCCTACGAGCAGTACTTC

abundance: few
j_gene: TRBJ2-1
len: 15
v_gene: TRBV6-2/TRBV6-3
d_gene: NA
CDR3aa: CASSYVVTRGNEQFF
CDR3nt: TGTGCCAGCAGTTACGTGGTGACTAGAGGTAATGAGCAGTTCTTC

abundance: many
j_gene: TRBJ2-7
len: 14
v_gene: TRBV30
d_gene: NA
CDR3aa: CAWSVWSGAYEQYF
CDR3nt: TGTGCCTGGAGTGTATGGTCAGGTGCCTACGAGCAGTACTTC

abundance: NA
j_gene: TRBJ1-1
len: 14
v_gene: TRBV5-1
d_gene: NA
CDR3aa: CASSLAGGPTEAFF
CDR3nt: TGCGCCAGCAGCTTGGCCGGGGGCCCCACTGAAGCTTTCTTT

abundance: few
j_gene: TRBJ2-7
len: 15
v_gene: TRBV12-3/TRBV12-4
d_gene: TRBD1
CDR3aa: CASSSAGTGAYEQYF
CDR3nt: TGTGCCAGCAGTTCCGCCGGGACAGGGGCCTACGAGCAGTACTTC

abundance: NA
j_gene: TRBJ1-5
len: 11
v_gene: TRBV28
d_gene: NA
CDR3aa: CATSPDQPQHF
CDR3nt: TGTGCCACTTCACCAGATCAGCCCCAGCATTTT

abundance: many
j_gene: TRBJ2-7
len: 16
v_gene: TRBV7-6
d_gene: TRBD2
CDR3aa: CASSFQSGGSTYEQYF
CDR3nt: TGTGCCAGCAGCTTCCAAAGTGGCGGGAGTACCTACGAGCAGTACTTC

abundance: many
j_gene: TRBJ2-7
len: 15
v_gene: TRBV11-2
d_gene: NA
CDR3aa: CASSFFPANSYEQYF
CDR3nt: TGTGCCAGCAGCTTTTTCCCAGCCAATTCCTACGAGCAGTACTTC

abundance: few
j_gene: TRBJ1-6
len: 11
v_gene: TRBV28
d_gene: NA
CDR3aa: CASSLRGPLHF
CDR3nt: TGTGCCAGCAGTTTAAGGGGACCCCTCCACTTT

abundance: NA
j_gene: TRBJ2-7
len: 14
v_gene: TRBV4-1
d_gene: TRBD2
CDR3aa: CASSHLAVSYEQYF
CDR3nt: TGCGCCAGCAGCCATCTAGCGGTATCCTACGAGCAGTACTTC

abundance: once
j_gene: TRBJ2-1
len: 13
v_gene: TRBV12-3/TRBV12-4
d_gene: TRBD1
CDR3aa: CASSLSGGNEQFF
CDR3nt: TGTGCCAGCAGTTTATCAGGGGGCAATGAGCAGTTCTTC

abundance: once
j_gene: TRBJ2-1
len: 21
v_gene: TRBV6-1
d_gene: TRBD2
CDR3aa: CASRWAIAGGTPLGSYNEQFF
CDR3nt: TGTGCCAGCAGGTGGGCTATAGCGGGAGGCACCCCGTTGGGCTCCTACAATGAGCAGTTCTTC

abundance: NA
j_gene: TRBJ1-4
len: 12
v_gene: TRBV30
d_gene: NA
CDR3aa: CAWSVGGQKLFF
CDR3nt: TGTGCCTGGAGTGTGGGGGGACAAAAACTGTTTTTT

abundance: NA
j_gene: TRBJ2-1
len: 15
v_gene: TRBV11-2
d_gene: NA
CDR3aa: CASSHVGSQLNEQFF
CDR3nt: TGTGCCAGCAGTCATGTCGGGAGCCAACTCAATGAGCAGTTCTTC

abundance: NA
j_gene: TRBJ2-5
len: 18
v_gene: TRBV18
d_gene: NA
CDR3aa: CASSPSGVRSLDQETQYF
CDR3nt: TGTGCCAGCTCACCATCGGGGGTTCGAAGTCTAGACCAAGAGACCCAGTACTTC

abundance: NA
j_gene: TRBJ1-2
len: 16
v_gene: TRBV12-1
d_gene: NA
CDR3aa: CASSLGFKDAGGGYTF
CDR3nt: TGTGCCAGCAGCCTTGGCTTTAAGGACGCCGGCGGGGGCTACACCTTC

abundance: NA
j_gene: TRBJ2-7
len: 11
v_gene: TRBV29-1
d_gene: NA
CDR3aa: CSVETAYEQYF
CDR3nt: TGCAGCGTTGAGACAGCCTACGAGCAGTACTTC

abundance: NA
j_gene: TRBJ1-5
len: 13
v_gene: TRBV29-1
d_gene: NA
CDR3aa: CSVVSRDNQPQHF
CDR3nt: TGCAGCGTTGTTAGCAGAGACAATCAGCCCCAGCATTTT

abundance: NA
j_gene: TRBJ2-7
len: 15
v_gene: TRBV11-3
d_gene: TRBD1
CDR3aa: CASSLEGTGRYEQYF
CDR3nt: TGTGCCAGCAGCTTAGAAGGGACAGGGCGCTACGAGCAGTACTTC

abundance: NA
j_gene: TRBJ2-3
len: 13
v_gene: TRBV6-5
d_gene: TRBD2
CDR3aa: CATGLADTDTQYF
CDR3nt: TGTGCCACAGGACTAGCGGACACAGATACGCAGTATTTT

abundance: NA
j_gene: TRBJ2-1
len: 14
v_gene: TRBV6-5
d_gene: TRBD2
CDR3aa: CASSQREAYNEQFF
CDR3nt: TGTGCCAGCAGCCAGCGGGAGGCCTACAATGAGCAGTTCTTC

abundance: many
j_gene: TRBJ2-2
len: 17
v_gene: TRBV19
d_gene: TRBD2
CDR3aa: CASREGRASGRTGELFF
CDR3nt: TGTGCCAGTAGGGAGGGTAGAGCTAGCGGGAGAACCGGGGAGCTGTTTTTT

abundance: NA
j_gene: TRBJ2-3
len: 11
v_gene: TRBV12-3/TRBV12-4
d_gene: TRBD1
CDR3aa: CASSPRDRQYF
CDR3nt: TGTGCCAGCAGTCCCCGGGACAGGCAGTATTTT

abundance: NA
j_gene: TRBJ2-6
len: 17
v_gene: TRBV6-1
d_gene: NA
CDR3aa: CASSEPGRASGANVLTF
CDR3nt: TGTGCCAGCAGTGAACCGGGCAGAGCCTCTGGGGCCAACGTCCTGACTTTC

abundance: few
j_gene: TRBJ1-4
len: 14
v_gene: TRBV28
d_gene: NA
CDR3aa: CASSSQGTKEKLFF
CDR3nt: TGTGCCAGCAGCTCTCAGGGGACAAAGGAAAAACTGTTTTTT

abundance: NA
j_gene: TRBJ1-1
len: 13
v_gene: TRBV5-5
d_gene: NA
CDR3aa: CASSLVEITEAFF
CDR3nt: TGTGCCAGCAGCTTAGTGGAGATCACTGAAGCTTTCTTT

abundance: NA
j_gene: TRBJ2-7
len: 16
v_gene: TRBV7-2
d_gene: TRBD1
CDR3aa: CASSHRTGGYSYEQYF
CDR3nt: TGTGCCAGCAGCCATCGGACAGGGGGTTACTCCTACGAGCAGTACTTC

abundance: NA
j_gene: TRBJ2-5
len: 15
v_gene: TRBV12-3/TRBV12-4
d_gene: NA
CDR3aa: CASSQGGQRQETQYF
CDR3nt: TGTGCCAGCAGTCAAGGAGGACAACGCCAAGAGACCCAGTACTTC

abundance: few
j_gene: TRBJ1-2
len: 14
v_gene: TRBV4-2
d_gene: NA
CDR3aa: CASSQDSRNYGYTF
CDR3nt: TGTGCCAGCAGCCAAGATAGCCGGAACTATGGCTACACCTTC

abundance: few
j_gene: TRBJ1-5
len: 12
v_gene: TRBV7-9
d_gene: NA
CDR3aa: CASSHRGQPQHF
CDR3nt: TGTGCCAGCAGCCACCGCGGTCAGCCCCAGCATTTT

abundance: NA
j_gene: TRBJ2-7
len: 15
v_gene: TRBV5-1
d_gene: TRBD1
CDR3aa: CASSLIPGQSYEQYF
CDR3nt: TGCGCCAGCAGCTTGATTCCGGGACAGTCCTACGAGCAGTACTTC

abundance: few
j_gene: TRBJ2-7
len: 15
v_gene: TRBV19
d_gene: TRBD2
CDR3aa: CASSPGTSGHYEQYF
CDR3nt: TGTGCCAGTAGTCCCGGGACTAGCGGGCATTACGAGCAGTACTTC

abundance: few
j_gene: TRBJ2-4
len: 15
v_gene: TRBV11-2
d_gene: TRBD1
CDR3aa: CASNNRDRAENIQYF
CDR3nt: TGTGCCAGCAACAACCGGGACAGGGCCGAAAACATTCAGTACTTC

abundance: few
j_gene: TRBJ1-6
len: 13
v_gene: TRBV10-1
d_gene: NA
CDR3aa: CASSDLRESPLHF
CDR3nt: TGCGCCAGCAGTGACTTACGGGAATCACCCCTCCACTTT

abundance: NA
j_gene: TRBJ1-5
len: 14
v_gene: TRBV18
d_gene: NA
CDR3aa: CVSSPSDSNQPQHF
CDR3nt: TGTGTCAGCTCACCCTCCGATAGCAATCAGCCCCAGCATTTT

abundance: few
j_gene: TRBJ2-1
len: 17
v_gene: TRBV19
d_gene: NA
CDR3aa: CASSYIQGPGANNEQFF
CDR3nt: TGTGCCAGTAGTTATATACAGGGACCCGGGGCCAACAATGAGCAGTTCTTC

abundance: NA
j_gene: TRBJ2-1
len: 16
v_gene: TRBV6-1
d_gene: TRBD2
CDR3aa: CASSSSSGRSVDEQFF
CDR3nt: TGTGCCAGCAGTTCCTCTAGCGGGAGATCTGTGGATGAGCAGTTCTTC

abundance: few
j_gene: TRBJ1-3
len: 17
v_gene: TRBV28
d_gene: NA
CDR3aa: CASSDERRQNSGNTIYF
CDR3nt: TGTGCCAGCAGCGATGAGCGGAGGCAGAACTCTGGAAACACCATATATTTT